This note documents a single T cell receptor beta chain sequence. This specimen belongs to a study of CD8 T cells in ankylosing spondylitis. Generation of TCR beta libraries employed quantitative 5'-RACE incorporating molecular barcodes. One entry per CDR3 protein results from TCRdb running MiXCR on the 5' RACE reads. The sample has under 30,000 distinct CDR3 sequences, roughly 7.9% seen once. CDR1 and CDR2 (germline): DFQATT, SNEGSKA (reference sequence). The CDR3 covers 13 residues. Trimming took 0 bases from V and 4 from J, leaving 7 bases between them. The V gene is TRBV20-1, the J gene TRBJ2-1; D is unresolved. The source is a male donor with ankylosing spondylitis or in good health (not recorded which). Sequenced material: blood. The CDR3 loop reads CSARDSRYNEQFF. The CDR3 DNA sequence: TGCAGTGCTAGAGATTCCAGGTACAATGAGCAGTTCTTC.